The clone carrying this T cell receptor (beta chain) was picked up one time. The data derive from a study of shared clonotypes between healthy human individuals. Overall study context: The plates for each donor numbered three CD4 naive, three CD4 memory, two CD8 naive and one CD8 memory.

Germline V gene data show CDR1 as SGHRS and CDR2 as YFSETQ. The CDR3 has 15 residues. V lost 5 bases and J 0 bases, leaving 12 bases between the germline ends. The material for each subset, its genomic DNA, was split evenly across several immunoSEQ plates. Generated by immunoSEQ multiplex PCR, the TCRdb table keeps only in-frame clones and is missing some. The table shows 2 million to 2.5 million clones, with about 93% occurring only once. Naive CD8 populations comprised CD45RO-negative cells positively selected for CCR7, excluding terminally differentiated effector memory CD45RA+ cells. What was sequenced was naive CD8+ T cells from PBMCs. The TCR comes from a man younger than 35 in good health. Some clones in this sample may be carry-over from other donors' samples. The chain combines TRBV5-1 with TRBJ2-1; D is possibly TRBD1 (6 bases). The CDR3 region is CASSPGASSYNEQFF. The CDR3 bases are TGCGCCAGCAGTCCAGGGGCGAGCTCCTACAATGAGCAGTTCTTC.